The next 12 T cell receptor beta chains were all read from a single sample in a study of PD-1 blockade in classical Hodgkin lymphoma. Profiling relied on immunoSEQ multiplex PCR, and the TCRdb table lists in-frame clones only, not all of them. The sample has 35,000 to 55,000 clones, roughly 78% seen once. No patient escaped relapse after autologous stem cell transplantation, and brentuximab vedotin exposure varied. The specimen was peripheral blood mononuclear cells (PBMCs), collected before the second cycle of nivolumab. Receptors originate from a human donor with classical Hodgkin lymphoma.

Comment on this clone: At one end, the junction sequence differs from germline, possibly due to a read error. V and J are TRBV10-3 and TRBJ2-7; D perhaps matches TRBD2 (5 bases). The CDR3 consists of 12 residues. Germline assignment: CDR1 ENHRY and CDR2 SYGVKD. The CDR3 region has the DNA TGTGCCAGCAGTTACCCCACGGGGGAGCAGTACTTC. This codes for CASSYPTGEQYF.

The V gene is TRBV7-2, the J gene TRBJ2-2; tentatively, D is TRBD1 (6 bases). V was clipped by 5 bases and J by 6 bases, with 13 bases between them. The CDR3 runs 14 residues. From germline, CDR1 is SGHTA and CDR2 FQGNSA. The CDR3 sequence: CASSQQQGPGELFF. DNA for the CDR3: TGTGCCAGCAGCCAACAACAGGGACCCGGGGAGCTGTTTTTT.

This chain uses TRBV30 with TRBJ2-7, with D unclear. From germline, CDR1 is GTSNPN and CDR2 SVGIG (reference sequence). This CDR3 spans 12 amino acids. Between the trimmed V and J ends, which lost 6 bases and 0 bases, there was a span of 9 bases. DNA of the CDR3: TGTGCCTGCGCTCTTAACTCCTACGAGCAGTACTTC. Its protein product is CACALNSYEQYF.

V is TRBV29-1 and J is TRBJ2-5; 7 bases line up with TRBD2. This CDR3 contains 14 residues. The V segment lost 6 bases and the J segment 2 bases; nucleotides outside the gene matches: 9. Germline V CDR1 and CDR2: SQVTM, ANQGSEA. The CDR3 loop is CSVSGNDLQETQYF. The CDR3 DNA reads TGCAGCGTGAGCGGGAACGACTTGCAAGAGACCCAGTACTTC.

The chain recombines TRBV2 with TRBJ1-6; no definite D call. Germline lookup yields CDR1 SNHLY and CDR2 FYNNEI. The V end lost 7 bases, the J end lost 0 bases, and 4 bases lay between the germline ends. The CDR3 has 13 residues. In nucleotides, the CDR3 is TGTGCCAGCATCGGCTCCTATAATTCACCCCTCCACTTT. Its protein is CASIGSYNSPLHF.

The chain links TRBV27 to TRBJ2-2; D unclear. Trimming cost V 4 bases and J 2 bases, with 11 bases left between them. CDR1 MNHEY and CDR2 SMNVEV come from the germline V gene (reference sequence). The CDR3 is 15 amino acids. The CDR3 DNA is TGTGCCAGCAGTTCTCAGACCATCAACACCGGGGAGCTGTTTTTT. Translating it yields CASSSQTINTGELFF.

A single count supports this clone. This chain uses TRBV7-9 with TRBJ2-7; TRBD2 is a possible D gene (6 bases). V lost 3 bases and J 5 bases, leaving 11 bases between the germline ends. The germline V gene encodes CDR1 SEHNR and CDR2 FQNEAQ (reference sequence). The length of the CDR3 is 13 residues. CDR3 sequence: CASSFSGTHEQYF. Here the CDR3 DNA reads TGTGCCAGCAGCTTTTCCGGGACTCACGAGCAGTACTTC. Together with reference TRBV7-9 and TRBJ2-7, the CDR3 gives the full variable domain: DTGVSQNPRHKITKRGQNVTFRCDPISEHNRLYWYRQTLGQGPEFLTYFQNEAQLEKSRLLSDRFSAERPKGSFSTLEIQRTEQGDSAMYLCASSFSGTHEQYFGPGTRLTVT.

The gene calls are TRBV7-9 and TRBJ1-1; D is unclear. From germline, CDR1 is SEHNR and CDR2 FQNEAQ (reference sequence). Trimming cost V 3 bases and J 10 bases, with 12 bases left between them. The CDR3 runs to 12 residues. For the CDR3, the DNA is TGTGCCAGCAGCTTCATACCGGGGTTAGCTTTCTTT. This encodes CASSFIPGLAFF.

The rearrangement uses TRBV7-2 and TRBJ2-7; no clear D. Per germline, CDR1 SGHTA and CDR2 FQGNSA. The CDR3 length is 12 residues. Trimming left V 4 bases short and J 2 bases short, with 6 bases between. CDR3 sequence reads: CASSSGAYEQYF. In DNA form, the CDR3 reads TGTGCCAGCAGCTCCGGCGCCTACGAGCAGTACTTC.

This clone has only a few counts. The chain carries TRBV9 and TRBJ2-2, with D perhaps TRBD2 (5 bases). Trimming removed 0 bases from V and 10 bases from J, with 7 bases in between. CDR3 length equals 12 residues. Germline V gives CDR1 SGDLS, CDR2 YYNGEE. CDR3 nucleotides: TGTGCCAGCAGCGTAGGAGGGCCGGAGCTGTTTTTT. Its protein product is CASSVGGPELFF.

This clone has just a few counts. The chain joins TRBV27 to TRBJ1-4; tentatively, D is TRBD1 (5 bases). Germline V gives CDR1 MNHEY, CDR2 SMNVEV (reference sequence). CDR3 length: 14 amino acids. Trimming left V 6 bases short and J 3 bases short, with 11 bases between. CDR3 DNA: TGTGCCAGCAGATGGGGGGGGTCTAATGAAAAACTGTTTTTT. Residues: CASRWGGSNEKLFF.

This chain connects TRBV10-3 to TRBJ1-5; no clear D gene. This CDR3 is built from 12 residues. With 4 bases removed from V and 7 bases from J, the gap between germline ends came to 8 bases. Germline CDR1 and CDR2: ENHRY and SYGVKD. The CDR3 reads CAISVVGQPQHF. The CDR3 nucleotides are TGTGCCATCAGTGTGGTGGGGCAGCCCCAGCATTTT.